Listed below are T cell receptor beta chains from one sample, sequenced in a study of CD8+ T cells in alopecia areata. The assay was immunoSEQ multiplex PCR, and TCRdb's table has in-frame clones only and misses some. The sample has some 200,000 clones, about three fifths seen once. The sample in question was CD4+ T cells sorted from blood, obtained at week 4, from a patient treated with tofacitinib. These receptor sequences come from a human donor with alopecia areata. CDR3s include the opening cysteine and the closing phenylalanine or tryptophan. Fields, in order: J gene, D gene, V gene, clone size, CDR3 protein, CDR3 DNA. A D gene is named only where the DNA matches it firmly. Clone size is stated in some rows and not others, as once, few, many or a class when expanded.

TRBJ2-6,NA,TRBV7-2,NA,CASSGMDSGANVLTF,TGTGCCAGCAGCGGAATGGACTCTGGGGCCAACGTCCTGACTTTC
TRBJ2-3,NA,TRBV4-1,NA,CASSGGLLRDGTDTQYF,TGCGCCAGCAGCGGGGGACTGCTGAGGGACGGCACAGATACGCAGTATTTT
TRBJ1-6,NA,TRBV29-1,NA,CSVCFGNSPLHF,TGCAGCGTATGTTTTGGGAATTCACCCCTCCACTTT
TRBJ1-5,NA,TRBV27,once,CASSFDHRKGQPQHF,TGTGCCAGCAGTTTTGACCACCGCAAAGGTCAGCCCCAGCATTTT
TRBJ2-5,TRBD1,TRBV2,NA,CASSKDRGGETQYF,TGTGCCAGCAGCAAGGACAGGGGGGGAGAGACCCAGTACTTC
TRBJ1-2,NA,TRBV29-1,few,CSVDGESGYTF,TGCAGCGTTGACGGGGAAAGTGGCTACACCTTC
TRBJ1-6,NA,TRBV2,NA,CASSVASDSPLHF,TGTGCCAGCAGTGTCGCCAGTGATTCACCCCTCCACTTT
TRBJ2-3,TRBD2,TRBV4-3,NA,CASSPDSGGRGDTQYF,TGCGCCAGCAGCCCTGACTCGGGGGGGCGCGGAGATACGCAGTATTTT
TRBJ1-2,TRBD1,TRBV7-9,few,CASSPTGDGYTF,TGTGCCAGCAGCCCCACAGGGGATGGCTACACCTTC
TRBJ1-6,TRBD1,TRBV5-6,NA,CASSWGTENSPLHF,TGTGCCAGCAGCTGGGGGACAGAGAATTCACCCCTCCACTTT
TRBJ2-3,NA,TRBV30,NA,CAWGGGGVDTQYF,TGTGCCTGGGGAGGGGGCGGAGTGGATACGCAGTATTTT